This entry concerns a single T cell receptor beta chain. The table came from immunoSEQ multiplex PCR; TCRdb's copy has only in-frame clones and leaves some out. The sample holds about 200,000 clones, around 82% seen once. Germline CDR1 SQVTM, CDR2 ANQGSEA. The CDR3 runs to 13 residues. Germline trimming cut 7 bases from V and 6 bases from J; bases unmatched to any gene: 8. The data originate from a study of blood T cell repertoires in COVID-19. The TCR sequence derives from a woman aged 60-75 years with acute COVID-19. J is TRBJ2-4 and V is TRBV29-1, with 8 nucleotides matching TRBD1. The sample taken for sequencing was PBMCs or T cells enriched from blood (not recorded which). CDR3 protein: CSALDREGNIQYF. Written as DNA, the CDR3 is TGCAGCGCCCTGGACAGGGAAGGAAACATTCAGTACTTC.